A selection of T cell receptor beta chains follows, all from one sample in a study of vaccination and CD4 T cells after COVID-19. One entry per CDR3 protein results from TCRdb running MiXCR on the PCR reads. The sample shows roughly 10,000 distinct CDR3 sequences, roughly 50% of them seen only once. What these receptors recognize is not known. Sample: CD4+ T cells from blood, cultured in vitro. The receptors come from a human donor who had recovered from COVID-19. Both conserved end residues are part of each CDR3. D genes are given only for firm matches.

v_gene	j_gene	d_gene	CDR3aa
TRBV7-2	TRBJ1-2	.	CATYRGYGYTF
TRBV18	TRBJ1-2	TRBD1	CASSPGTGGDYGYTF
TRBV12-3/TRBV12-4	TRBJ2-7	TRBD1	CASSPGTGYSYEQYF
TRBV20-1	TRBJ1-1	.	CSAPQGWGTEAFF
TRBV21-1	TRBJ2-3	.	CASSKVRGRGGTDTQYF
TRBV28	TRBJ1-1	.	CASSSVGLSTEAFF
TRBV20-1	TRBJ2-4	.	CSARALRGLSGIQYF
TRBV10-3	TRBJ1-5	TRBD1	CAVGTGFTVNQPQHF
TRBV6-1	TRBJ1-3	TRBD1	CASSEPGQGGGNTIYF
TRBV20-1	TRBJ2-7	TRBD1	CSAREGTGGYEQYF
TRBV19	TRBJ2-7	TRBD2	CASSMVVGTRPLEQYF
TRBV28	TRBJ2-5	.	CASSLGRQETQYF
TRBV7-2	TRBJ1-5	.	CASSPRGFQPQHF
TRBV2	TRBJ2-7	.	CASSNRVEQYF
TRBV12-3/TRBV12-4	TRBJ2-3	.	CASRRLVYGDTQYF
TRBV28	TRBJ2-7	.	CASRTRDYEQYF
TRBV25-1	TRBJ1-5	.	CASSRPGFNQPQHF
TRBV6-1	TRBJ1-5	TRBD1	CASRETGIENQPQHF
TRBV19	TRBJ2-1	.	CASSLVATIRNANEQFF
TRBV7-9	TRBJ1-6	.	CASSLTGSVRNSPLHF
TRBV7-2	TRBJ2-5	TRBD2	CASSRRGVASQETQYF
TRBV6-5	TRBJ2-7	TRBD1	CASSSRDRGYEQYF
TRBV2	TRBJ2-3	TRBD2	CASSGAGVVTDTQYF
TRBV6-4	TRBJ2-1	.	CASSADRLNYNEQFF
TRBV5-1	TRBJ2-2	.	CASSLDDTGELFF
TRBV20-1	TRBJ1-4	.	CSARDSRGLEKLFF